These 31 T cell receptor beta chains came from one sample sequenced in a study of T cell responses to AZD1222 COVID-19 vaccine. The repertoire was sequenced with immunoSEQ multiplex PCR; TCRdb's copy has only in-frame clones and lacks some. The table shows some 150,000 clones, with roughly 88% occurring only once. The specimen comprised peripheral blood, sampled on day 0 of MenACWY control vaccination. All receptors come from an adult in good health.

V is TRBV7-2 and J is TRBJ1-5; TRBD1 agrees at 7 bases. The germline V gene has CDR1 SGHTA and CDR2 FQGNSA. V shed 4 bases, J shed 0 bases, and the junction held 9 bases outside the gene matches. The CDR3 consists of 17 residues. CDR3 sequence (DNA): TGTGCCAGCAGCTACGTACCGGGACAGTATAGCAATCAGCCCCAGCATTTT. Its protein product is CASSYVPGQYSNQPQHF.

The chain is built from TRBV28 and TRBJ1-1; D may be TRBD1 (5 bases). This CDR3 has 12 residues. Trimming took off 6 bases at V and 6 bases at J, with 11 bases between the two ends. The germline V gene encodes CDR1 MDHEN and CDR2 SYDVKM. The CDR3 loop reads CASSRGVSEAFF. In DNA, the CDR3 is TGTGCCAGCAGCAGAGGGGTGTCTGAAGCTTTCTTT.

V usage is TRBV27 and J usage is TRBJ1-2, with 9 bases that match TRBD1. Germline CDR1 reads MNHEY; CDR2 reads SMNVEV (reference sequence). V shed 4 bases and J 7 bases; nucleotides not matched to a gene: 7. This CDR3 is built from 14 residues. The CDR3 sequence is CASSSPGTGIGYTF. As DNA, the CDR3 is TGTGCCAGCAGTTCCCCCGGGACAGGGATTGGCTACACCTTC.

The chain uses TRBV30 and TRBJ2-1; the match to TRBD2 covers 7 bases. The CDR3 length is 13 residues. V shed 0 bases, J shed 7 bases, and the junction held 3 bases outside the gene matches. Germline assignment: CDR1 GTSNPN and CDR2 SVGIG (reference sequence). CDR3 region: CAWSVLARNEQFF. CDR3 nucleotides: TGTGCCTGGAGTGTACTAGCGAGAAATGAGCAGTTCTTC.

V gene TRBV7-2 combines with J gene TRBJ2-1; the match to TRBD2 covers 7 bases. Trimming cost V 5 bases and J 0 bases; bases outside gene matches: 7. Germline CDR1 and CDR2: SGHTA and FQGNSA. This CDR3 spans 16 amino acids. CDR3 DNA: TGTGCCAGCAGCCTCTCTAGCGGAAGCTCCTACAATGAGCAGTTCTTC. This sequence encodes CASSLSSGSSYNEQFF.

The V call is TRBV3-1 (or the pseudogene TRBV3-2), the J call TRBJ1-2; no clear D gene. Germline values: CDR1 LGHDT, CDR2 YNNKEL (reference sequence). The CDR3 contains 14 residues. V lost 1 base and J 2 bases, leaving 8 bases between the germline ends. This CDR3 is CASSQGNYNYGYTF. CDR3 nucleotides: TGTGCCAGCAGCCAAGGAAATTACAACTATGGCTACACCTTC.

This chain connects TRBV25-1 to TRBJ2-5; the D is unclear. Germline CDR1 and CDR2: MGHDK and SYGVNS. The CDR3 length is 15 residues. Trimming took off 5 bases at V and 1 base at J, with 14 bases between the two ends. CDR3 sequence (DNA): TGTGCCAGCAGTACGATGGGAAGGGCCCAAGAGACCCAGTACTTC. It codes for CASSTMGRAQETQYF.

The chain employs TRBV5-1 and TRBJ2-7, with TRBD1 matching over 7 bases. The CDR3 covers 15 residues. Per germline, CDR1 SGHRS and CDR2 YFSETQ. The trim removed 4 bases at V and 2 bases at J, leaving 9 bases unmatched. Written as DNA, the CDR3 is TGCGCCAGCAGCCCTATCGGGACAGAAGCCTACGAGCAGTACTTC. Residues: CASSPIGTEAYEQYF.

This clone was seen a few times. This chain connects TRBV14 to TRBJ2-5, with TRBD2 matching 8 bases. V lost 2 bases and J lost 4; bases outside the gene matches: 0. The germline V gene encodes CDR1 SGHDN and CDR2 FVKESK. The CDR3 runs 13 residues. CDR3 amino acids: CASSQLAGETQYF. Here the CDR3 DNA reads TGTGCCAGCAGCCAACTAGCGGGAGAGACCCAGTACTTC.

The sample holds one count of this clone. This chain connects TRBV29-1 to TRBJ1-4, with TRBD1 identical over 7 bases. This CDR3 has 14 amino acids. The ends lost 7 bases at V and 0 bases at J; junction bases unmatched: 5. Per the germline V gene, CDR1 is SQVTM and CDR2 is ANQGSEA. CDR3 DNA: TGCAGCGGGAGCACAGGGGCAACTAATGAAAAACTGTTTTTT. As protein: CSGSTGATNEKLFF. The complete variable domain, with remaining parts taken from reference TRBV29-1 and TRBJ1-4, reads SAVISQKPSRDICQRGTSLTIQCQVDSQVTMMFWYRQQPGQSLTLIATANQGSEATYESGFVIDKFPISRPNLTFSTLTVSNMSPEDSSIYLCSGSTGATNEKLFFGSGTQLSVL.

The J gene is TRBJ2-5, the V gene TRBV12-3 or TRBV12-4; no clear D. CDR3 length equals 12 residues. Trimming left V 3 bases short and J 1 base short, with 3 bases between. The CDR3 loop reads CASSLSQETQYF. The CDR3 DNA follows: TGTGCCAGCAGTTTGAGCCAAGAGACCCAGTACTTC.

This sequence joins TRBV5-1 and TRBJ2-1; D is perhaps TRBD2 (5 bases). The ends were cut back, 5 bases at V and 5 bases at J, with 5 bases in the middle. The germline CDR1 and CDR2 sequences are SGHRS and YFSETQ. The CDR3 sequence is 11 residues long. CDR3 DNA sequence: TGCGCCAGCAGGCGGGACAATGAGCAGTTCTTC. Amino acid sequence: CASRRDNEQFF.

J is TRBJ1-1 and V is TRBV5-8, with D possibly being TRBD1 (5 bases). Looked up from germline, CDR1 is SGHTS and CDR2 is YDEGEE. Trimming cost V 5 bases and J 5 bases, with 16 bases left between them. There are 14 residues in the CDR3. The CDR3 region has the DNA TGTGCCAGCAGTCTAATCCAGGGAGGGACTGAAGCTTTCTTT. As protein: CASSLIQGGTEAFF.

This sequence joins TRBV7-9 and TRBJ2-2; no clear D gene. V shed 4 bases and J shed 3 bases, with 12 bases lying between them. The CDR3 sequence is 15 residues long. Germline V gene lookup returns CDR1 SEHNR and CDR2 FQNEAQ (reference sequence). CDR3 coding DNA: TGTGCCAGCAGCTCACAGACAAGGTACACCGGGGAGCTGTTTTTT. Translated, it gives CASSSQTRYTGELFF.

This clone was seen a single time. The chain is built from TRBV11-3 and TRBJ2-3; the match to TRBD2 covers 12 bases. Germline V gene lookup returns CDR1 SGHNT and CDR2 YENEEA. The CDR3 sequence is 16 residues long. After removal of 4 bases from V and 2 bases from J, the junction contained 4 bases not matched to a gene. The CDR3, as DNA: TGTGCCAGCAGCTCGACTAGCGGGAGTTTCACAGATACGCAGTATTTT. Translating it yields CASSSTSGSFTDTQYF.

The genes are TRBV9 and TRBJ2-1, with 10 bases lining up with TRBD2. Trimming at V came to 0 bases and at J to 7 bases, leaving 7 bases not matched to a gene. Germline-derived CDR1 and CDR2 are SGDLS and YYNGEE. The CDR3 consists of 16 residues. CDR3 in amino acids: CASSVVSGRALNEQFF. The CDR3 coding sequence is TGTGCCAGCAGCGTAGTGAGCGGGAGGGCCCTGAATGAGCAGTTCTTC.

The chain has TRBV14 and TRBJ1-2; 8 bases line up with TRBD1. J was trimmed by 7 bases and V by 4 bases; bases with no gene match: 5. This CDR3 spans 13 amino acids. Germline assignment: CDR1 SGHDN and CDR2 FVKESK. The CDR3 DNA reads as TGTGCCAGCAGCCGCCAACAGGGGGGTGGCTACACCTTC. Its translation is CASSRQQGGGYTF.

CDR3 bases: TGTGCCAGCAGCCCCCAAACATTGCCAGATACGCAGTATTTT. It codes for CASSPQTLPDTQYF. The chain carries TRBV7-3 and TRBJ2-3; no definite D call. This CDR3 has 14 residues. The V end lost 5 bases, the J end lost 4 bases, and 13 bases lay between the germline ends. The germline V gene has CDR1 SGHTA and CDR2 FQGTGA. The full variable domain, its missing parts supplied by reference TRBV7-3 and TRBJ2-3, is GAGVSQTPSNKVTEKGKYVELRCDPISGHTALYWYRQSLGQGPEFLIYFQGTGAADDSGLPNDRFFAVRPEGSVSTLKIQRTERGDSAVYLCASSPQTLPDTQYFGPGTRLTVL.

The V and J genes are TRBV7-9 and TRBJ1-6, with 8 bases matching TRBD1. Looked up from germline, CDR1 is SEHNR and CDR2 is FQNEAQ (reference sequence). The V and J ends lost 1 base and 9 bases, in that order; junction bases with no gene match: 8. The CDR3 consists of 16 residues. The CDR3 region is CASSLDHPGGGSPLHF. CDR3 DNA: TGTGCCAGCAGCTTAGATCATCCAGGGGGCGGTTCACCCCTCCACTTT.

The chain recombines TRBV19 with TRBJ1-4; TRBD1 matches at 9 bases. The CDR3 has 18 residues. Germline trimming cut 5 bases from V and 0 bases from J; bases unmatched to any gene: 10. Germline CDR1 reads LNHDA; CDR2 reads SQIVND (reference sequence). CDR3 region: CASSPRTGGNPTNEKLFF. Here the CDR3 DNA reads TGTGCCAGTAGTCCCCGTACAGGGGGCAATCCAACTAATGAAAAACTGTTTTTT.

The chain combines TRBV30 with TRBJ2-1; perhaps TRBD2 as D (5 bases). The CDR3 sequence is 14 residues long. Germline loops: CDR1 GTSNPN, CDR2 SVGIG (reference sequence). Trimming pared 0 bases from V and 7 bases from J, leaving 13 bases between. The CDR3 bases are TGTGCCTGGAGTGTGATGAGCGGACCGAATGAGCAGTTCTTC. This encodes CAWSVMSGPNEQFF.

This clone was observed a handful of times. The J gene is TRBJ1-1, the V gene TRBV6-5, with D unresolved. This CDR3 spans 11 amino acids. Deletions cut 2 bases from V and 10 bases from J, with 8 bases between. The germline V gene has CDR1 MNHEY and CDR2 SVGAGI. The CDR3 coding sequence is TGTGCCAGCAGTTACCCTCCTCTAGCTTTCTTT. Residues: CASSYPPLAFF.

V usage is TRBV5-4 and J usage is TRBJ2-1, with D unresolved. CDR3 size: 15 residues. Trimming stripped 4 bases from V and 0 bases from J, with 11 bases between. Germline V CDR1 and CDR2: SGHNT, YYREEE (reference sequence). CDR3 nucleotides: TGTGCCAGCAGCCGCGATCTATTCTCCTACAATGAGCAGTTCTTC. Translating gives CASSRDLFSYNEQFF.

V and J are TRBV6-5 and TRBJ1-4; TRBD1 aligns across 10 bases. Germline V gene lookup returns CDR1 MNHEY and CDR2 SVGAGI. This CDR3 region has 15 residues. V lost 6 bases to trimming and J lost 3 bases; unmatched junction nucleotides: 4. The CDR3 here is CASSYGTGANEKLFF. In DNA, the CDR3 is TGTGCCAGCAGCTACGGGACAGGGGCTAATGAAAAACTGTTTTTT.

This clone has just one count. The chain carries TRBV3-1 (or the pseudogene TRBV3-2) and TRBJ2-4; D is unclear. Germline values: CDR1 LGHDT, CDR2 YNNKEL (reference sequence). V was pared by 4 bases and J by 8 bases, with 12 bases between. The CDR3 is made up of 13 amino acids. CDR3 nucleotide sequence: TGTGCCAGCAGCCCCCCGGGCCTAGACATTCAGTACTTC. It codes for CASSPPGLDIQYF.

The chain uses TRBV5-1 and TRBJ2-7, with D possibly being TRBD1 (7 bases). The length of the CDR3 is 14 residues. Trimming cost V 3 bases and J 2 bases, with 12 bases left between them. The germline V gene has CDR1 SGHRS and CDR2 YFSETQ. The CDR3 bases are TGCGCCAGCAGCTCCTCAGGGGGGCCCTACGAGCAGTACTTC. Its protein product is CASSSSGGPYEQYF.

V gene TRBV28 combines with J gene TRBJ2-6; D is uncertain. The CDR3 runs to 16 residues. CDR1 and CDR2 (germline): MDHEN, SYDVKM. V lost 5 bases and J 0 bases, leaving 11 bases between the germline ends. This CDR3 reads CASSPRPSSGANVLTF. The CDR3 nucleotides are TGTGCCAGCAGTCCTCGACCGTCCTCTGGGGCCAACGTCCTGACTTTC. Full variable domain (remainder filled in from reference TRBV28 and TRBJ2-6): DVKVTQSSRYLVKRTGEKVFLECVQDMDHENMFWYRQDPGLGLRLIYFSYDVKMKEKGDIPEGYSVSREKKERFSLILESASTNQTSMYLCASSPRPSSGANVLTFGAGSRLTVL.

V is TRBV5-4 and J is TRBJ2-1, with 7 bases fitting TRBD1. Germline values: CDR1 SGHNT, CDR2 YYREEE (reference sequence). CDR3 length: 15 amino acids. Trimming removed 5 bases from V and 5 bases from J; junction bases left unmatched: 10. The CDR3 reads CASSRFRDRDNEQFF. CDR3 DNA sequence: TGTGCCAGCAGTCGTTTCCGGGACAGAGACAATGAGCAGTTCTTC.

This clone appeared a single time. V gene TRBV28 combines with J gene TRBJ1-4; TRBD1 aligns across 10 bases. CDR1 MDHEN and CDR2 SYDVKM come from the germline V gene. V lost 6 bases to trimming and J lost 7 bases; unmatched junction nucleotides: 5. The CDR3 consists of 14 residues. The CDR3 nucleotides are TGTGCCAGCAGACCGACAGGGGGCCTTGAAAAACTGTTTTTT. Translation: CASRPTGGLEKLFF.

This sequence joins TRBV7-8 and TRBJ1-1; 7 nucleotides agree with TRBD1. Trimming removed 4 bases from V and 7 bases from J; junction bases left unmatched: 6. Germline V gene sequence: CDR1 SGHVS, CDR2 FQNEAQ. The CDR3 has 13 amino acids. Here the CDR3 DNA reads TGTGCCAGCAGCTCTTCGACAGGGAATGAAGCTTTCTTT. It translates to CASSSSTGNEAFF.

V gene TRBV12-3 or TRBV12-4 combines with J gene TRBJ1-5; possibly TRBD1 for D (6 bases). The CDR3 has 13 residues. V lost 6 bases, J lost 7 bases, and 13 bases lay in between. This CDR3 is CASSRQAEQPQHF. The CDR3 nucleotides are TGTGCCAGCAGCCGACAGGCGGAGCAGCCCCAGCATTTT.